The text below deals with one T cell receptor (beta chain). Specified time point: pretreatment peripheral blood. The cohort comprised individuals with locally advanced or metastatic urothelial carcinoma. Each patient contributed between 1 and 8 total time points of blood mononuclear cells, pretreatment and during treatment. This sample was taken from a study of PD-L1 blockade in urothelial cancer. Background on the study: Males with bladder-origin urothelial cancer made up about 85% of the roughly 30 patients.

Assay used: immunoSEQ multiplex PCR; TCRdb lists only in-frame clones, some missing. The repertoire holds 75,000 to 95,000 clones, with 85% as singletons. V trimming: 1 base; J trimming: 4 bases; junction bases outside the gene matches: 3. CDR3 size: 15 residues. Germline V gene sequence: CDR1 LNHNV, CDR2 YYDKDF (reference sequence). This receptor was identified in a man in his forties or fifties with urothelial cancer. The chain recombines TRBV15 with TRBJ2-3; TRBD2 matches at 9 bases. The material was PBMCs, obtained around atezolizumab (anti-PD-L1) treatment. Here the CDR3 DNA reads TGTGCCACCAGCAGAGTGGCGGGAGGGCCAGATACGCAGTATTTT. This translates into CATSRVAGGPDTQYF. Using reference TRBV15 and TRBJ2-3 for the parts outside the CDR3, the full variable domain is DAMVIQNPRYQVTQFGKPVTLSCSQTLNHNVMYWYQQKSSQAPKLLFHYYDKDFNNEADTPDNFQSRRPNTSFCFLDIRSPGLGDTAMYLCATSRVAGGPDTQYFGPGTRLTVL.